What follows are 22 T cell receptor beta chains derived from one specimen sequenced in a study of blood T cell repertoires in COVID-19. Generated by immunoSEQ multiplex PCR, the TCRdb table keeps only in-frame clones and is missing some. The repertoire holds about 160,000 clones, around four fifths seen once, with roughly 9.2% in the top ten. Source material: peripheral blood. Receptor source: a woman aged 80 or older with active or convalescent COVID-19.

This clone has only one observation. J is TRBJ1-1 and V is TRBV7-9; D is undetermined. CDR3 size: 14 residues. From germline, CDR1 is SEHNR and CDR2 FQNEAQ (reference sequence). V lost 2 bases and J lost 1, with 8 bases in between. Written as DNA, the CDR3 is TGTGCCAGCAGCTTACAGGCCGAGAACACTGAAGCTTTCTTT. Encoded protein: CASSLQAENTEAFF.

This clone was observed a few times. The chain employs TRBV7-2 and TRBJ1-1; D is unclear. The CDR3 spans 12 residues. CDR1 and CDR2 from the germline V gene are SGHTA and FQGNSA. The ends were cut back, 7 bases at V and 5 bases at J, with 11 bases in the middle. The CDR3 loop is CASTLVGTEAFF. CDR3 nucleotides: TGTGCCAGCACCCTAGTCGGGACTGAAGCTTTCTTT.

The rearrangement joins TRBV16 to TRBJ1-1; D perhaps matches TRBD1 (5 bases). Germline CDR1 reads KGHSY; CDR2 reads FQNENV. Trimming shortened V by 3 bases and J by 1 base, and 12 bases separated the two germline ends. This CDR3 is 15 amino acids long. The CDR3 loop reads CASSHSSTANTEAFF. The CDR3 DNA reads as TGTGCCAGCAGCCATTCCTCGACAGCGAACACTGAAGCTTTCTTT.

This clone appeared once. This chain links TRBV20-1 with TRBJ1-5; D is ambiguous. CDR3 length equals 13 residues. V was shortened by 3 bases and J by 3 bases, with 9 bases between the two germline ends. CDR1 is DFQATT, CDR2 SNEGSKA, per germline (reference sequence). DNA of the CDR3: TGCAGTGCTAGTCAGATCTCCAATCAGCCCCAGCATTTT. This translates into CSASQISNQPQHF.

The chain combines TRBV5-8 with TRBJ1-2, with D perhaps TRBD1 (5 bases). Trimming removed 0 bases from V and 11 bases from J, with 17 bases in between. Per the germline V gene, CDR1 is SGHTS and CDR2 is YDEGEE. This CDR3 spans 14 amino acids. This chain's CDR3 is CASSLATRGLTYTF. DNA for the CDR3: TGTGCCAGCAGCTTGGCTACAAGGGGTTTAACATACACCTTC.

The chain uses TRBV7-2 and TRBJ1-2; the D is unclear. This CDR3 region has 16 residues. Germline V gene lookup returns CDR1 SGHTA and CDR2 FQGNSA. Trimming took 1 base from V and 4 from J, leaving 16 bases between them. The CDR3 bases are TGTGCCAGCAGCTTAGATGGGCCCAGCTCCTCCTATGGCTACACCTTC. Protein sequence: CASSLDGPSSSYGYTF.

This clone was detected a few times. The chain couples TRBV6-5 to TRBJ1-2; 7 positions match TRBD1. Looked up from germline, CDR1 is MNHEY and CDR2 is SVGAGI. The J segment lost 4 bases and the V segment lost 4 bases, leaving 12 bases of the junction unmatched. The CDR3 loop spans 16 amino acids. CDR3 nucleotide sequence: TGTGCCAGCAGTTCCCCGGGGGCTCAGGGGGGCTATGGCTACACCTTC. Encoded protein: CASSSPGAQGGYGYTF.

In its sample, this clone was seen once. The V and J genes are TRBV7-2 and TRBJ2-7; 7 positions match TRBD1. Germline assignment: CDR1 SGHTA and CDR2 FQGNSA. The CDR3 sequence is 15 residues long. Trimming cost V 5 bases and J 3 bases; bases outside gene matches: 10. The DNA for the CDR3 is TGTGCCAGCAGCCGCGACAGGGATAAATTCTACGAGCAGTACTTC. It encodes CASSRDRDKFYEQYF.

The chain uses TRBV5-1 and TRBJ2-7; 8 bases align to TRBD2. V shed 0 bases, J shed 3 bases, and the junction held 2 bases outside the gene matches. Per germline, CDR1 SGHRS and CDR2 YFSETQ. The CDR3 loop spans 14 amino acids. In nucleotides, the CDR3 is TGCGCCAGCAGCTTGGAGCGGGGGAGCTACGAGCAGTACTTC. Protein product: CASSLERGSYEQYF.

The chain carries TRBV14 and TRBJ1-2; D remains unclear. V was pared by 1 base and J by 4 bases, with 13 bases between. The germline V gene has CDR1 SGHDN and CDR2 FVKESK. This CDR3 comprises 15 residues. In nucleotides, the CDR3 is TGTGCCAGCAGCCAAGTCGCGGGAATCGGCTATGGCTACACCTTC. Protein product: CASSQVAGIGYGYTF.

V is TRBV6-6 and J is TRBJ1-2, with a tentative D call TRBD1 (5 bases). The CDR3 sequence is 12 residues long. The V gene lost 6 bases and the J gene lost 8 bases, with 13 bases spanning the gap. From germline, CDR1 is MNHNY and CDR2 SVGAGI (reference sequence). The CDR3 nucleotides read TGTGCCAGCAGACCGGGAGGGGTAGGCTACACCTTC. This sequence encodes CASRPGGVGYTF.

This clone was found once. The chain has TRBV10-1 and TRBJ1-5; 7 bases match TRBD1. Germline trimming cut 6 bases from V and 0 bases from J; bases unmatched to any gene: 8. The CDR3 is 16 residues long. Per germline, CDR1 WNHNN and CDR2 SYGVQD (reference sequence). The CDR3, as DNA: TGCGCCAGCAGCGACAGGGCCCCTTATAGCAATCAGCCCCAGCATTTT. Amino acid sequence: CASSDRAPYSNQPQHF.

The chain joins TRBV27 to TRBJ2-5; 9 nucleotides line up with TRBD2. From germline, CDR1 is MNHEY and CDR2 SMNVEV (reference sequence). The trim removed 5 bases at V and 2 bases at J, leaving 12 bases unmatched. The CDR3 sequence is 17 residues long. DNA of the CDR3: TGTGCCAGCAGTCCGGGGTTAGCGGGGGCCCCACAAGAGACCCAGTACTTC. It is translated as CASSPGLAGAPQETQYF.

Here the CDR3 DNA reads TGTGCCAGCAGTCCACGTGACTATAACACAGATACGCAGTATTTT. This encodes CASSPRDYNTDTQYF. The rearrangement joins TRBV6-5 to TRBJ2-3, with a weak D call TRBD2 (5 bases). This CDR3 contains 15 residues. V gave up 5 bases and J gave up 2 bases, with 14 bases separating them. The V gene's germline CDR1 is MNHEY and CDR2 SVGAGI.

This rearrangement joins TRBV18 to TRBJ1-1; 7 nucleotides agree with TRBD1. Unmatched junction bases numbered 20, after V lost 4 bases and J lost 6 bases. The CDR3 extends over 18 amino acids. Germline V gene lookup returns CDR1 KGHSH and CDR2 LQKENI. The CDR3 DNA is TGTGCCAGCTCACAGAGGACAGGCGGGATTGTAGGGAAATCTGAAGCTTTCTTT. Translated, it gives CASSQRTGGIVGKSEAFF.

This clone was counted between two and nine times. V and J are TRBV6-2 or TRBV6-3 and TRBJ1-5; D not certain. The V and J ends lost 0 bases and 5 bases respectively, with 2 bases between them. Per the germline V gene, CDR1 is MNHEY and CDR2 is SVGEGT. This CDR3 spans 12 amino acids. The CDR3 nucleotides are TGTGCCAGCAGTTACTCCTATCAGCCCCAGCATTTT. It translates to CASSYSYQPQHF.

This clone was detected only a few times. This rearrangement joins TRBV2 to TRBJ1-6; D possibly corresponds to TRBD1 (6 bases). This CDR3 contains 15 residues. Germline CDR1 reads SNHLY; CDR2 reads FYNNEI. V was pared by 8 bases and J by 7 bases, with 18 bases between. Written as DNA, the CDR3 is TGTGCCAGCGGACCACCTTTGGGGGCAAATTCACCCCTCCACTTT. Translated, it gives CASGPPLGANSPLHF.

The chain uses TRBV27 and TRBJ2-1, with D possibly matching TRBD2 (5 bases). The CDR3 length is 16 residues. CDR1 is MNHEY and CDR2 is SMNVEV in the germline V gene (reference sequence). V gave up 1 base and J gave up 0 bases, with 10 bases separating them. The CDR3 spells CASSLFSGSSYNEQFF. The CDR3 nucleotides are TGTGCCAGCAGTTTATTCTCTGGGAGCTCCTACAATGAGCAGTTCTTC.

The table lists this clone with a few counts. The chain joins TRBV7-9 to TRBJ1-2, with unresolved D. Germline V gene lookup returns CDR1 SEHNR and CDR2 FQNEAQ (reference sequence). Trimming pared 7 bases from V and 1 base from J, leaving 13 bases between. This CDR3 is 14 amino acids long. The CDR3 reads CASILASGNYGYTF. The CDR3 DNA follows: TGTGCCAGCATACTAGCGAGTGGTAACTATGGCTACACCTTC.

In its sample, this clone was seen a few times. The chain recombines TRBV27 with TRBJ1-2, with TRBD1 identical over 9 bases. The V gene's germline CDR1 is MNHEY and CDR2 SMNVEV (reference sequence). This CDR3 comprises 18 residues. The V and J ends lost 0 bases and 6 bases, in that order; junction bases with no gene match: 14. In nucleotides, the CDR3 is TGTGCCAGCAGTTTATCAGGCGGTGGGGGACAGGGAATCGATGGCTACACCTTC. Its translation is CASSLSGGGGQGIDGYTF.

V and J are TRBV5-1 and TRBJ1-1; 8 bases agree with TRBD1. The CDR3 sequence is 14 residues long. After removal of 5 bases from V and 6 bases from J, the junction contained 9 bases not matched to a gene. Germline V gene data show CDR1 as SGHRS and CDR2 as YFSETQ. The CDR3: CASSQGAGTAEAFF. The CDR3 nucleotides read TGCGCCAGCAGTCAGGGGGCAGGAACGGCTGAAGCTTTCTTT.

This clone was seen ten or more times. This sequence joins TRBV5-1 and TRBJ1-2; possible D gene TRBD1, 5 bases. CDR1 is SGHRS and CDR2 is YFSETQ in the germline V gene. Trimming pared 0 bases from V and 0 bases from J, leaving 18 bases between. The CDR3 length is 18 residues. In DNA, the CDR3 is TGCGCCAGCAGCTTGGAAGGTTCGGCAGGGTTAGCTAACTATGGCTACACCTTC. Translation: CASSLEGSAGLANYGYTF.